These T cell receptor beta chains were read from a single sample in a study of blood T cell repertoires in COVID-19. The protocol was immunoSEQ multiplex PCR, while the TCRdb copy is restricted to in-frame clones and leaves out a portion. The top ten hold around 4% of the sample, which has roughly 230,000 clones, around four fifths seen once. Material: peripheral blood. The receptors were sampled from a man aged 50-59 years with acute or convalescent COVID-19. Each CDR3 is given without its conserved first and last residue. The D gene is left open where the match is weak.

d_call: NA; v_call: TRBV2; j_call: TRBJ1-5; cdr3_aa: ASKARNNQPQH
d_call: NA; v_call: TRBV7-6; j_call: TRBJ2-3; cdr3_aa: ASSLRAGSTDTQY
d_call: NA; v_call: TRBV3-1/TRBV3-2; j_call: TRBJ2-7; cdr3_aa: ASSPGGEQY
d_call: NA; v_call: TRBV5-5; j_call: TRBJ1-5; cdr3_aa: ASSRGGAISNQPQH
d_call: TRBD1; v_call: TRBV18; j_call: TRBJ1-2; cdr3_aa: ASSPQGDGYT
d_call: TRBD2; v_call: TRBV4-2; j_call: TRBJ2-7; cdr3_aa: ASSQDGLAGGVYEQY
d_call: NA; v_call: TRBV10-2; j_call: TRBJ2-1; cdr3_aa: ASSSFYNEQF
d_call: NA; v_call: TRBV30; j_call: TRBJ2-7; cdr3_aa: AWSKSGVGEQY
d_call: TRBD2; v_call: TRBV20-1; j_call: TRBJ2-7; cdr3_aa: SASRLAESSYEQY
d_call: NA; v_call: TRBV20-1; j_call: TRBJ1-4; cdr3_aa: SASTQRAFNEKLF
d_call: NA; v_call: TRBV12-3/TRBV12-4; j_call: TRBJ1-1; cdr3_aa: ASSIQQAEAF
d_call: NA; v_call: TRBV5-1; j_call: TRBJ1-5; cdr3_aa: ASSSGVGGGNQPQH
d_call: NA; v_call: TRBV5-1; j_call: TRBJ1-2; cdr3_aa: ASRAGQATTNGYT
d_call: NA; v_call: TRBV6-5; j_call: TRBJ2-6; cdr3_aa: ASKRGGANVLT
d_call: TRBD1; v_call: TRBV4-2; j_call: TRBJ2-7; cdr3_aa: ASSQDQGTGIYEQY
d_call: NA; v_call: TRBV3-1/TRBV3-2; j_call: TRBJ2-3; cdr3_aa: ASSQEGGNPTDTQY
d_call: NA; v_call: TRBV6-5; j_call: TRBJ1-3; cdr3_aa: ASSSPEDGNTIY
d_call: NA; v_call: TRBV28; j_call: TRBJ1-2; cdr3_aa: ASTEERGGGYT
d_call: NA; v_call: TRBV6-5; j_call: TRBJ1-2; cdr3_aa: ASSRTDNYGYT
d_call: NA; v_call: TRBV12-5; j_call: TRBJ1-4; cdr3_aa: ASGRDIREKLF